Following are 3 T cell receptor beta chains from one sample sequenced in a study of shared clonotypes between healthy human individuals. Clones were read by immunoSEQ multiplex PCR, and TCRdb kept only the in-frame ones, dropping some. Found here are under 2,000,000 clones, around 96% of them singletons; the top ten hold 1% to 1.5%. Naive-designated CD8 cells lacked CD45RO, were positively enriched for CCR7, and omitted terminally differentiated effector memory CD45RA+ cells. Sequencing used naive CD8+ T cells sorted from blood. The receptors stem from a young man in good health.

This clone was seen only once. Different DNA sequences within this sample yield the same CDR3. This sequence joins TRBV27 and TRBJ2-6; the D is unclear. The CDR3 runs to 15 residues. Trimming removed 3 bases at V and 0 bases at J, with 6 bases between. Germline V gives CDR1 MNHEY, CDR2 SMNVEV (reference sequence). The CDR3 sequence: CASSFVGSGANVLTF. The CDR3 DNA is TGTGCCAGCAGTTTTGTTGGCTCTGGGGCCAACGTCCTGACTTTC.

The V gene is TRBV5-4, the J gene TRBJ2-5, with 9 bases lining up with TRBD1. Per germline, CDR1 SGHNT and CDR2 YYREEE (reference sequence). After removal of 5 bases from V and 9 bases from J, the junction contained 8 bases not matched to a gene. This CDR3 contains 13 residues. CDR3 DNA: TGTGCCAGCAGGCCGGGACAGGGTGAAGCCCAGTACTTC. It yields the protein CASRPGQGEAQYF.

The rearrangement uses TRBV2 and TRBJ1-2; D is possibly TRBD1 (6 bases). Germline-derived CDR1 and CDR2 are SNHLY and FYNNEI. The V and J ends lost 2 bases and 4 bases respectively, with 14 bases between them. The CDR3 loop spans 15 amino acids. The CDR3 sequence is CASSENREPLYGYTF. The CDR3 region has the DNA TGTGCCAGCAGTGAAAACAGGGAGCCCCTCTATGGCTACACCTTC.